These 2 T cell receptor beta chains were sequenced from one sample in a study of blood T cell repertoires in COVID-19. Produced via immunoSEQ multiplex PCR; TCRdb's table is partial and in-frame only. The sample records some 230,000 clones, around 83% being singletons. Sequenced: PBMCs or T cells enriched from blood (not recorded which). The receptor source for this set is a woman between 40 and 55 years old with acute COVID-19.

The chain recombines TRBV5-6 with TRBJ2-7, with D possibly TRBD1 on 5 matching bases. Per germline, CDR1 SGHDT and CDR2 YYEEEE. CDR3 size: 14 residues. Trimming pared 1 base from V and 3 bases from J, leaving 11 bases between. The CDR3 region has the DNA TGTGCCAGCAGCTTGACAGGACGCATCTACGAGCAGTACTTC. It yields the protein CASSLTGRIYEQYF. Full variable domain (missing parts from reference TRBV5-6 and TRBJ2-7): DAGVTQSPTHLIKTRGQQVTLRCSPKSGHDTVSWYQQALGQGPQFIFQYYEEEERQRGNFPDRFSGHQFPNYSSELNVNALLLGDSALYLCASSLTGRIYEQYFGPGTRLTVT.

This clone has a count of ten or more. The chain couples TRBV7-2 to TRBJ2-5; perhaps TRBD2 as D (5 bases). Trimming removed 3 bases from V and 2 bases from J, with 10 bases in between. Germline V gene lookup returns CDR1 SGHTA and CDR2 FQGNSA. This CDR3 spans 14 amino acids. CDR3 sequence reads: CASSFGADQETQYF. The CDR3 DNA follows: TGTGCCAGCAGCTTCGGAGCGGATCAAGAGACCCAGTACTTC.